These 32 T cell receptor beta chains originate from one sample sequenced in a study of STAT3 mutations in large granular lymphocyte leukemia. Antigens of these TCRs are unknown. The assay was immunoSEQ multiplex PCR, and TCRdb's table has in-frame clones only and misses some. The sample comprises 11,000 or so clones, 65% to 90% of which are singletons, and less than 90% rests with the top ten. Study-wide findings and caveats: Every T-LGLL patient had at least one immunodominant TCRbeta clonotype.

The sequencing sample was made of peripheral blood mononuclear cells. Source of these receptors: a man at least 80 years old with T-cell large granular lymphocyte leukemia. Some clones in this sample may be carry-over from other donors' samples.

The chain has TRBV7-8 and TRBJ1-6; the D is unclear. This CDR3 contains 15 residues. The germline CDR1 and CDR2 sequences are SGHVS and FQNEAQ. V lost 1 base and J 10 bases, leaving 14 bases between the germline ends. The CDR3 loop reads CASSLGTAGDSPLHF. As DNA, the CDR3 is TGTGCCAGCAGCTTAGGCACAGCAGGAGACTCACCCCTCCACTTT. The variable domain in full, completed from reference TRBV7-8 and TRBJ1-6, reads GAGVSQSPRYKVAKRGQDVALRCDPISGHVSLFWYQQALGQGPEFLTYFQNEAQLDKSGLPSDRFFAERPEGSVSTLKIQRTQQEDSAVYLCASSLGTAGDSPLHFGNGTRLTVT.

The chain recombines TRBV5-4 with TRBJ2-6; D is unclear. V shed 2 bases and J shed 0 bases, with 3 bases lying between them. The germline CDR1 and CDR2 sequences are SGHNT and YYREEE (reference sequence). CDR3 size: 14 residues. The CDR3 region has the DNA TGTGCCAGCAGCTTCCCCTCTGGGGCCAACGTCCTGACTTTC. It is translated as CASSFPSGANVLTF. Full variable domain (outside the CDR3, taken from reference TRBV5-4 and TRBJ2-6): ETGVTQSPTHLIKTRGQQVTLRCSSQSGHNTVSWYQQALGQGPQFIFQYYREEENGRGNFPPRFSGLQFPNYSSELNVNALELDDSALYLCASSFPSGANVLTFGAGSRLTVL.

The chain is built from TRBV18 and TRBJ2-6, with TRBD1 matching over 12 bases. This CDR3 spans 19 amino acids. Germline CDR1 is KGHSH and CDR2 is LQKENI. V was clipped by 5 bases and J by 3 bases; unmatched bases: 11. The CDR3 sequence: CASSKEGTGGVIGANVLTF. In DNA form, the CDR3 reads TGTGCCAGCTCAAAAGAGGGGACAGGGGGCGTAATTGGGGCCAACGTCCTGACTTTC. The full variable domain, with the rest looked up from reference TRBV18 and TRBJ2-6, is NAGVMQNPRHLVRRRGQEARLRCSPMKGHSHVYWYRQLPEEGLKFMVYLQKENIIDESGMPKERFSAEFPKEGPSILRIQQVVRGDSAAYFCASSKEGTGGVIGANVLTFGAGSRLTVL.

The V call is TRBV5-8, the J call TRBJ2-7, with D tentatively TRBD1 (6 bases). Trimming left V 5 bases short and J 5 bases short, with 20 bases between. The CDR3 runs to 15 residues. The germline CDR1 and CDR2 sequences are SGHTS and YDEGEE. CDR3: CASRSVLQGLNEQYF. The CDR3 DNA follows: TGTGCCAGCAGAAGCGTGTTGCAGGGGCTGAACGAGCAGTACTTC. Full variable domain (outside the CDR3, taken from reference TRBV5-8 and TRBJ2-7): EAGVTQSPTHLIKTRGQQATLRCSPISGHTSVYWYQQALGLGLQFLLWYDEGEERNRGNFPPRFSGRQFPNYSSELNVNALELEDSALYLCASRSVLQGLNEQYFGPGTRLTVT.

V and J are TRBV4-1 and TRBJ2-7; D uncertain. The CDR3 is 15 amino acids. Per germline, CDR1 MGHRA and CDR2 YSYEKL. V was cut by 1 base and J by 2 bases, with 12 bases left in between. The CDR3 DNA follows: TGCGCCAGCAGCCAAGGTGAAAGGACGCCCTACGAGCAGTACTTC. Protein: CASSQGERTPYEQYF.

V usage is TRBV5-4 and J usage is TRBJ1-2; D remains ambiguous. The V end was cut by 1 base, the J end by 2 bases, with 6 bases between. CDR3 length equals 13 residues. Germline-derived CDR1 and CDR2 are SGHNT and YYREEE (reference sequence). CDR3 in DNA: TGTGCCAGCAGCTTGCCCGGGAACTATGGCTACACCTTC. It codes for CASSLPGNYGYTF.

This chain links TRBV18 with TRBJ1-1; a possible D gene is TRBD1 (6 bases). There are 17 residues in the CDR3. V gave up 6 bases and J gave up 2 bases, with 22 bases separating them. The germline V gene has CDR1 KGHSH and CDR2 LQKENI. CDR3 sequence: CASSIKVPQGYNTEAFF. CDR3 DNA: TGTGCCAGCTCTATCAAGGTCCCACAGGGTTATAACACTGAAGCTTTCTTT.

V is TRBV5-1 and J is TRBJ1-1, with 8 bases identical to TRBD1. CDR1 SGHRS and CDR2 YFSETQ come from the germline V gene. This CDR3 spans 14 amino acids. V trimming: 6 bases; J trimming: 0 bases; junction bases outside the gene matches: 4. The CDR3 here is CASKQGVMNTEAFF. The CDR3 bases are TGCGCCAGCAAACAGGGGGTTATGAACACTGAAGCTTTCTTT.

This chain uses TRBV9 with TRBJ1-2; 8 nucleotides agree with TRBD1. V shed 0 bases and J 8 bases; nucleotides not matched to a gene: 3. This CDR3 contains 13 residues. Per germline, CDR1 SGDLS and CDR2 YYNGEE. CDR3 DNA sequence: TGTGCCAGCAGCGTAGGGACAGGGATCGGCTACACCTTC. It yields the protein CASSVGTGIGYTF.

This chain joins TRBV7-2 and TRBJ2-7; D gene uncertain. CDR3 length equals 12 residues. Germline CDR1 and CDR2: SGHTA and FQGNSA. Trimming stripped 8 bases from V and 0 bases from J, with 8 bases between. The CDR3 loop reads CASGTRSYEQYF. CDR3 in DNA: TGTGCCAGCGGCACCCGCTCCTACGAGCAGTACTTC.

This clone was counted between two and nine times. This chain uses TRBV5-3 with TRBJ1-2; the D is unclear. TRBV5-3 is reported as an ORF; its role is uncertain. Trimming stripped 5 bases from V and 6 bases from J, with 8 bases between. The CDR3 has 11 amino acids. The CDR3 DNA reads TGTGCCAGAAGGGTAGCTCATGGCTACACCTTC. It codes for CARRVAHGYTF.

The rearrangement joins TRBV5-4 to TRBJ1-2; perhaps TRBD1 as D (5 bases). Germline V CDR1 and CDR2: SGHNT, YYREEE (reference sequence). The CDR3 extends over 12 amino acids. The V gene lost 0 bases and the J gene lost 9 bases, with 9 bases spanning the gap. The CDR3 region has the DNA TGTGCCAGCAGCTTGGATGGGGGAAGCTACACCTTC. It codes for CASSLDGGSYTF.

This chain connects TRBV18 to TRBJ2-3; no clear D. Deletions cut 4 bases from V and 2 bases from J, with 16 bases between. This CDR3 comprises 16 residues. The germline gives CDR1 KGHSH, CDR2 LQKENI. CDR3: CASSLGPTPPTDTQYF. The CDR3 DNA sequence: TGTGCCAGCTCACTCGGACCGACACCTCCCACAGATACGCAGTATTTT.

This clone appeared a single time. This CDR3 reads CASSPLVGQEKLFF. CDR3 sequence (DNA): TGTGCCAGCAGCCCCCTAGTGGGCCAGGAAAAACTGTTTTTT. V gene TRBV4-2 combines with J gene TRBJ1-4; D gene ambiguous. The V end lost 4 bases, the J end lost 8 bases, and 14 bases lay between the germline ends. Germline CDR1 LGHNA, CDR2 YNFKEQ. The CDR3 length is 14 residues.

This clone was seen just once. The V gene is TRBV4-2, the J gene TRBJ1-2, with TRBD1 as a possible D gene (5 bases). Germline V gene lookup returns CDR1 LGHNA and CDR2 YNFKEQ. V shed 4 bases and J shed 7 bases, with 10 bases lying between them. There are 12 residues in the CDR3. The CDR3 loop is CASSRDEAGYTF. DNA of the CDR3: TGTGCCAGCAGCCGGGACGAGGCTGGCTACACCTTC.

The V and J genes are TRBV6-5 and TRBJ2-7; perhaps TRBD1 as D (5 bases). Germline V CDR1 and CDR2: MNHEY, SVGAGI. CDR3 length equals 15 residues. V was shortened by 7 bases and J by 1 base, with 17 bases between the two germline ends. CDR3 in amino acids: CASTYLGRGSYEQYF. The CDR3 DNA reads as TGTGCCAGCACCTATTTGGGAAGGGGTTCCTACGAGCAGTACTTC.

This chain links TRBV28 with TRBJ1-2; maybe TRBD1 (5 bases). V was shortened by 8 bases and J by 8 bases, with 18 bases between the two germline ends. CDR1 MDHEN and CDR2 SYDVKM come from the germline V gene. The CDR3 consists of 13 residues. The CDR3 bases are TGTGCCAGCGGGCTTGGCATCGAGGGGGGCTACACCTTC. Translated, it gives CASGLGIEGGYTF.

This chain joins TRBV27 and TRBJ1-6; maybe TRBD1 (5 bases). The CDR3 is 15 amino acids. Deletions cut 0 bases from V and 7 bases from J, with 10 bases between. Germline V lookup: CDR1 MNHEY, CDR2 SMNVEV (reference sequence). The CDR3 here is CASSLSGWGNSPLHF. CDR3 in DNA: TGTGCCAGCAGTTTATCAGGTTGGGGCAATTCACCCCTCCACTTT.

The CDR3 coding sequence is TGTGCCAGTAGTATAGATATGGATACCTGGGGTGGCTACACCTTC. Protein product: CASSIDMDTWGGYTF. This chain links TRBV19 with TRBJ1-2; D is unclear. CDR1 and CDR2 (germline): LNHDA, SQIVND (reference sequence). The CDR3 loop spans 15 amino acids. V was pared by 0 bases and J by 7 bases, with 15 bases between.

This sequence joins TRBV29-1 and TRBJ1-1; TRBD1 is a possible D gene (6 bases). Germline CDR1 is SQVTM and CDR2 is ANQGSEA. Trimming took 4 bases from V and 3 from J, leaving 9 bases between them. The CDR3 is made up of 12 amino acids. The CDR3 coding sequence is TGCAGCGTTGTAGGGGGGTACACTGAAGCTTTCTTT. Its translation is CSVVGGYTEAFF.

This clone was seen a handful of times. The V call is TRBV7-1, the J call TRBJ1-6; 9 bases map to TRBD1. TRBV7-1 is sorted into the ORF group, with uncertain function. The J segment lost 10 bases and the V segment lost 5 bases, leaving 3 bases of the junction unmatched. The CDR3 is made up of 13 amino acids. CDR3 amino acids: CASSVGQGSPLHF. DNA of the CDR3: TGTGCCAGCAGCGTGGGACAGGGCTCACCCCTCCACTTT.

V is TRBV29-1 and J is TRBJ1-5, with a weak D call TRBD1 (6 bases). Germline CDR1 and CDR2: SQVTM and ANQGSEA. V dropped 4 bases and J dropped 4 bases, with 11 bases sitting between them. CDR3 size: 13 residues. This chain's CDR3 is CSVGGGGNQPQHF. The CDR3 region has the DNA TGCAGCGTTGGGGGGGGCGGAAATCAGCCCCAGCATTTT.

The chain links TRBV5-1 to TRBJ2-1; TRBD1 matches at 9 bases. J gave up 5 bases and V 4 bases, and 10 bases lay outside the gene matches. The CDR3 contains 16 residues. In germline, CDR1 is SGHRS, CDR2 YFSETQ. The CDR3 spells CASSTEAGQGNNEQFF. CDR3 coding DNA: TGCGCCAGCAGCACCGAAGCGGGACAGGGCAACAATGAGCAGTTCTTC.

The V call is TRBV5-4, the J call TRBJ2-2, with D possibly matching TRBD1 (6 bases). The CDR3 length is 15 residues. Trimming took off 4 bases at V and 3 bases at J, with 13 bases between the two ends. CDR1 and CDR2 (germline): SGHNT, YYREEE (reference sequence). CDR3 nucleotide sequence: TGTGCCAGCAGCCGGTGGGACACTCACACCGGGGAGCTGTTTTTT. This translates into CASSRWDTHTGELFF.

The chain employs TRBV20-1 and TRBJ2-1; D gene unclear. Trimming left V 6 bases short and J 5 bases short, with 8 bases between. CDR3 size: 11 residues. Germline CDR1 is DFQATT and CDR2 is SNEGSKA (reference sequence). For the CDR3, the DNA is TGCAGTGCGCAGGTCGACAATGAGCAGTTCTTC. Translating gives CSAQVDNEQFF.

The chain joins TRBV5-1 to TRBJ1-4; no clear D gene. The CDR3 length is 15 residues. Trimming removed 0 bases from V and 0 bases from J, with 6 bases in between. Germline values: CDR1 SGHRS, CDR2 YFSETQ. The CDR3 nucleotides are TGCGCCAGCAGCTTGGGAGGAGCAACTAATGAAAAACTGTTTTTT. Translating gives CASSLGGATNEKLFF.

The V and J genes are TRBV4-1 and TRBJ2-2; D gene ambiguous. Germline V CDR1 and CDR2: MGHRA, YSYEKL. V was pared by 6 bases and J by 6 bases, with 14 bases between. The CDR3 consists of 14 residues. DNA of the CDR3: TGCGCCAGCAGTGTGAACTCTTTGGCCGGGGAGCTGTTTTTT. It yields the protein CASSVNSLAGELFF.

This sequence joins TRBV19 and TRBJ1-2, with a tentative D call TRBD1 (6 bases). The CDR3 has 11 amino acids. Germline CDR1 reads LNHDA; CDR2 reads SQIVND (reference sequence). The ends were cut back, 11 bases at V and 5 bases at J, with 12 bases in the middle. This chain's CDR3 is CAAGQGYGYTF. The CDR3 DNA reads as TGTGCCGCTGGGCAGGGGTATGGCTACACCTTC.

The V and J genes are TRBV13 and TRBJ2-7, with TRBD1 matching over 8 bases. Germline V gives CDR1 PRHDT, CDR2 FYEKMQ (reference sequence). The CDR3 is 15 amino acids. J was trimmed by 2 bases and V by 5 bases; bases with no gene match: 8. Here the CDR3 DNA reads TGTGCCAGCAGCACGACAGGGGTTAGGCCCTACGAGCAGTACTTC. It codes for CASSTTGVRPYEQYF.

The V and J genes are TRBV18 and TRBJ2-7; no firm D call. Germline CDR1 KGHSH, CDR2 LQKENI. The CDR3 has 14 residues. V dropped 2 bases and J dropped 1 base, with 9 bases sitting between them. CDR3 sequence reads: CASSPGESSYEQYF. The CDR3 DNA reads TGTGCCAGCTCACCAGGGGAATCTTCCTACGAGCAGTACTTC.

This chain joins TRBV4-3 and TRBJ2-5, with 9 bases matching TRBD2. V was clipped by 4 bases and J by 5 bases; unmatched bases: 2. This CDR3 has 13 residues. Germline V lookup: CDR1 LGHNA, CDR2 YSLEER. DNA for the CDR3: TGCGCCAGCAGCCGGCGGGAGGGGGAGACCCAGTACTTC. It codes for CASSRREGETQYF.

This chain joins TRBV7-2 and TRBJ1-5, with 10 nucleotides matching TRBD1. This CDR3 comprises 14 residues. The germline V gene encodes CDR1 SGHTA and CDR2 FQGNSA. Trimming removed 5 bases from V and 9 bases from J; junction bases left unmatched: 7. CDR3 in DNA: TGTGCCAGCAGCCCGAGACAGGGGGCCTGGCCCCAGCATTTT. Its translation is CASSPRQGAWPQHF. Complete variable domain (other parts from reference TRBV7-2 and TRBJ1-5): GAGVSQSPSNKVTEKGKDVELRCDPISGHTALYWYRQSLGQGLEFLIYFQGNSAPDKSGLPSDRFSAERTGGSVSTLTIQRTQQEDSAVYLCASSPRQGAWPQHFGDGTRLSIL.